This paragraph covers one T cell receptor (beta chain) sequence. Its antigen is not yet known. No base quality information exists; no much larger clone differs at one position. For TCR Vbeta sequencing, memory CD4+ T cells were sorted ex vivo from the peripheral blood of both healthy controls and narcolepsy patients. The library was produced with the immunoSEQ multiplex PCR assay. Held by TCRdb, this immuneACCESS table contains in-frame sequences only and omits some clones. Under half of the omission traces to an unresolved V gene where checked; the cause of the rest is unknown. For this sample the table gives about 35,000 clones, of which roughly 80% were detected only once. 1.1% of the sample is in the top ten clones. These data originate in a study of T cells in narcolepsy (dated by TCRdb to the late 2010s). Regarding the study in general: The study enrolled patients with narcolepsy type 1 or type 2 (NT1, NT2) together with healthy control donors. The study used TCR Vbeta sequencing to track clonotypes in blood and CSF while looking for autoreactive T cells in narcolepsy patients that target self-antigens of hypocretin neurons (hypocretin, TRIB2).

The paper's findings and limits, for the study overall: Plots that compared CSF and blood CD4+ T cell clonotypes from the same patient highlighted HCRT-specific and TRIB2-specific autoreactive clonotypes. Numbers of sequenced blood memory CD4+ clonotypes were comparable, averaging approximately 42,000 in patients and some 33,000 in controls. Autoreactive clonotypes were reported to be detected serially in the blood of the same patients and of different patients, but not in the blood of healthy controls. No sequences matching autoreactive T cell clones were present in some of the blood memory CD4+ repertoires from patients and controls.

Inclusive of the bounding cysteine and phenylalanine, the CDR3 is 17 residues long. Of the read, only the CDR3 DNA is kept; its 51 bases are in frame from base 1. The germline V gene (reference sequence) yields LNHDA for CDR1 and SQIVND for CDR2. The germline V end is reduced by 5 bases and the J end by 2 bases; junction bases left unmatched: 6. The receptor was derived from a human donor in good health. The rearranged chain carries TRBV19 and TRBJ2-2; 12 central nucleotides agree with TRBD2. Material for sequencing was memory (CD45RA-) CD4+ T cells from blood. The cell subset or site label corresponds to: memory T cells sorted ex vivo from peripheral blood. The CDR3 region reads CASSSLAGGLNTGELFF. The bases read TGTGCCAGTAGTTCACTAGCGGGGGGACTAAACACCGGGGAGCTGTTTTTT.